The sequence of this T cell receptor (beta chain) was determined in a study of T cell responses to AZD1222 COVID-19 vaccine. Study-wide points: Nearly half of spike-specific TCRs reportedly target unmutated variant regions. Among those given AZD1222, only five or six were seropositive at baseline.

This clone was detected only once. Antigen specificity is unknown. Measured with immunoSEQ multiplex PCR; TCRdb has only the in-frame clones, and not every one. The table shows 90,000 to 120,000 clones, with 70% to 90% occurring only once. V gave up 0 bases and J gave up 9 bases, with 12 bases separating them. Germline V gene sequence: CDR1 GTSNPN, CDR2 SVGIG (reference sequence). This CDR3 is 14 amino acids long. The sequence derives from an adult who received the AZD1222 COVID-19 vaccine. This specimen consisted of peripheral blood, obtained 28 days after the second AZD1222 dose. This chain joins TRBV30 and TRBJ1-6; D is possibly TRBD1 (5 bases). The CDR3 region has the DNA TGTGCCTGGAGTGTTCCGGACAAAATTTCACCCCTCCACTTT. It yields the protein CAWSVPDKISPLHF.